The entry below describes one TCR beta chain. These data originate in a study of CD8 T cells in Susac syndrome. RNA totalling about 0.5 to 1 ug underwent reverse transcription with random hexamers. Coverage of TCR beta CDR3 amplification by immunoSEQ multiplex PCR extended to 54 Vbeta and 13 Jbeta. TCRdb analysed the immunoSEQ multiplex PCR reads with MiXCR anew, one entry per CDR3 protein. This table holds 200,000 to 250,000 distinct CDR3 sequences, nearly 97% found once. CD8+ and CD4+ T cells from blood underwent TCR beta sequencing, which was carried out in a high-throughput format. The multiple sclerosis control group comprised treatment-naive patients with stable or active relapsing-remitting disease. The sequenced sample was CD4+ T cells from PBMCs. The TCR was taken from a human donor with multiple sclerosis.

The CDR3 region is CASSPGPSIYGYTF. The DNA of the CDR3 is TGTGCCAGCAGCCCGGGACCGTCTATCTATGGCTACACCTTC. The chain couples TRBV9 to TRBJ1-2; possibly TRBD1 for D (5 bases). From germline, CDR1 is SGDLS and CDR2 YYNGEE. Trimming removed 4 bases at V and 4 bases at J, with 14 bases between. The CDR3 consists of 14 residues.